This T cell receptor beta chain is drawn from a study of vaccination effects on CD4 cells after COVID-19. Having been cultured for approximately ten days, the cells underwent CD4+ T cell isolation. The person had a PCR-confirmed SARS-CoV-2 infection during March to December 2020. BNT162b2 vaccine or mRNA-1273 vaccine was given to participants in two doses. Trimming stripped 1 base from V and 0 bases from J, with 9 bases between. The CDR3 has 15 amino acids. The V gene's germline CDR1 is LGHNT and CDR2 FRNRAP. TCRdb keeps only in-frame clones here, not all; method: immunoSEQ multiplex PCR. The sample consists of roughly 51,000 clones, about 70% of them appearing once. This clone has a handful of counts. Its antigen is as yet unknown.

The source material was CD4+ T cells from PBMCs cultured without peptide, sampled after COVID-19 vaccination. The chain joins TRBV12-5 to TRBJ1-2; D uncertain. The source is a human donor who had a prior SARS-CoV-2 infection. The CDR3 DNA reads TGTGCTAGTGGTTTGGCCGGCGGCCCTAACTATGGCTACACCTTC. It is translated as CASGLAGGPNYGYTF.